This TCR beta chain was sequenced for a study of blood T cell repertoires in COVID-19. In the study overall: Both acute and convalescent COVID-19 samples were obtained from the United States, Italy and Spain.

From germline, CDR1 is SGDLS and CDR2 YYNGEE. The junction had 7 bases not matched to a gene; V was cut back by 4 bases and J by 5 bases. This CDR3 has 15 residues. The authors' processing: Amplification from reference gene primers served as the basis for estimated nucleated cell counts. This table comes from immunoSEQ multiplex PCR, and its TCRdb copy is limited to in-frame clones, with some not included. V, J and clone size are taken as reported in that table, and D and trimming were inferred from the DNA itself. The sample includes fewer than 100,000 clones, about 93% of them seen just once. This clone was seen a handful of times.

This chain joins TRBV9 and TRBJ2-1; the match to TRBD2 covers 9 bases. This sequence originates from a woman of 80 years or more with acute or convalescent COVID-19. The sequenced sample consisted of peripheral blood. The CDR3: CASSKGTSLHNEQFF. CDR3 coding DNA: TGTGCCAGCAGCAAGGGGACTAGCTTACACAATGAGCAGTTCTTC.